Listed below are T cell receptor beta chains from one sample, sequenced in a study of blood T cell repertoires in COVID-19. The repertoire was sequenced with immunoSEQ multiplex PCR; TCRdb's copy has only in-frame clones and lacks some. The repertoire holds approximately 210,000 clones, with roughly 76% as singletons. Specimen: peripheral blood. All receptors come from a human donor in a cohort sampled during active COVID-19. Both conserved end residues are part of each CDR3. A D gene is named only where the DNA matches it firmly. Not all rows give a size; the values are once, few, many and, for expanded clones, a class.

j_gene	abundance	d_gene	v_gene	CDR3aa	CDR3nt
TRBJ2-1	NA	NA	TRBV7-2	CAIMEGPQRNEQFF	TGTGCCATCATGGAGGGGCCCCAGCGCAATGAGCAGTTCTTC
TRBJ2-6	NA	TRBD1	TRBV7-2	CASSLTGVSGANVLTF	TGTGCCAGCAGCTTAACAGGGGTCTCTGGGGCCAACGTCCTGACTTTC
TRBJ1-1	NA	TRBD1	TRBV19	CASRHRGENTEAFF	TGTGCCAGTAGGCACAGGGGGGAGAACACTGAAGCTTTCTTT
TRBJ2-7	once	NA	TRBV30	CAWSVSGVLYEQYF	TGTGCCTGGAGTGTATCCGGGGTACTTTACGAGCAGTACTTC
TRBJ1-5	NA	NA	TRBV30	CAWSEGVGNQPQHF	TGTGCCTGGAGTGAGGGGGTGGGCAATCAGCCCCAGCATTTT
TRBJ1-1	once	NA	TRBV7-2	CASSLRQGLGEAFF	TGTGCCAGCAGCTTACGTCAGGGTCTAGGTGAAGCTTTCTTT
TRBJ1-1	NA	TRBD1	TRBV7-9	CASSVSGTGNTEAFF	TGTGCCAGCAGCGTATCCGGGACAGGGAACACTGAAGCTTTCTTT
TRBJ2-4	NA	NA	TRBV4-1	CASSPPLNENIQYF	TGCGCCAGCAGCCCCCCACTGAACGAAAACATTCAGTACTTC
TRBJ2-2	NA	TRBD1	TRBV5-4	CASSLGTGNTGELFF	TGTGCCAGCAGCTTGGGGACAGGGAACACCGGGGAGCTGTTTTTT
TRBJ2-2	NA	NA	TRBV27	CASSLSPGQNTGELFF	TGTGCCAGCAGTTTATCCCCGGGACAAAACACCGGGGAGCTGTTTTTT
TRBJ1-1	NA	NA	TRBV19	CASSIIPGMNTEAFF	TGTGCCAGTAGTATAATACCGGGGATGAACACTGAAGCTTTCTTT
TRBJ2-7	NA	TRBD1	TRBV5-8	CASSRGQGPPNYEQYF	TGTGCCAGCAGCCGGGGACAGGGGCCCCCCAACTACGAGCAGTACTTC
TRBJ1-1	few	TRBD1	TRBV27	CASSSGQDMNTEAFF	TGTGCCAGCAGTTCGGGACAGGACATGAACACTGAAGCTTTCTTT
TRBJ1-2	NA	NA	TRBV30	CAWSARDAYGYTF	TGTGCCTGGAGTGCCAGGGATGCCTATGGCTACACCTTC
TRBJ1-5	NA	NA	TRBV5-6	CASSLSSAGVLYQPQHF	TGTGCCAGCAGCTTGTCGTCGGCAGGGGTCTTATATCAGCCCCAGCATTTT
TRBJ2-7	NA	TRBD1	TRBV6-6	CASVDRDSYYEQYF	TGTGCCAGCGTAGACCGGGACAGCTACTACGAGCAGTACTTC
TRBJ1-3	NA	NA	TRBV3-1/TRBV3-2	CASSHGVQGGNTIYF	TGTGCCAGCAGCCATGGGGTCCAGGGAGGAAACACCATATATTTT
TRBJ1-2	NA	NA	TRBV6-5	CASSYKAGNYGYTF	TGTGCCAGCAGTTACAAGGCAGGGAACTATGGCTACACCTTC
TRBJ1-2	NA	NA	TRBV12-3/TRBV12-4	CASSLTEQYGYTF	TGTGCCAGCAGTTTGACAGAGCAATATGGCTACACCTTC
TRBJ2-1	NA	TRBD2	TRBV19	CASSIRLAGATYNEQFF	TGTGCCAGTAGTATCCGGCTAGCGGGTGCAACCTACAATGAGCAGTTCTTC
TRBJ2-7	NA	NA	TRBV24-1	CATSGSPSYEQYF	TGTGCCACCAGCGGGAGCCCCTCCTACGAGCAGTACTTC
TRBJ2-1	NA	NA	TRBV7-9	CASSRHRSVNEQFF	TGTGCCAGCAGTCGCCATCGTAGTGTCAATGAGCAGTTCTTC
TRBJ2-7	NA	TRBD1	TRBV4-2	CASSHPDRGKEQYF	TGTGCCAGCAGCCACCCGGACAGGGGCAAGGAGCAGTACTTC
TRBJ2-7	few	TRBD1	TRBV28	CASSPAPPLSTGAPPF	TGTGCCAGCAGCCCCGCCCCCCCGCTCTCGACAGGGGCGCCCCCCTTC
TRBJ2-1	NA	TRBD2	TRBV6-1	CASSVRLAGHENEQFF	TGTGCCAGCAGTGTCCGACTAGCGGGCCACGAGAATGAGCAGTTCTTC
TRBJ2-7	NA	TRBD1	TRBV7-8	CASSQTGGYEQYF	TGTGCCAGCAGCCAGACAGGGGGCTACGAGCAGTACTTC
TRBJ1-1	NA	NA	TRBV15	CATSRSGEGVTEAFF	TGTGCCACCAGCAGATCCGGGGAGGGTGTTACTGAAGCTTTCTTT
TRBJ2-2	NA	NA	TRBV24-1	CATSGQGFNTGELFF	TGTGCCACCAGTGGTCAGGGTTTCAACACCGGGGAGCTGTTTTTT
TRBJ2-3	NA	TRBD2	TRBV7-2	CASSFWRAAGGVSTDTQYF	TGTGCCAGCAGCTTCTGGAGGGCAGCGGGAGGGGTTAGCACAGATACGCAGTATTTT
TRBJ1-5	NA	TRBD1	TRBV6-5	CASSWTGENQPQHF	TGTGCCAGCAGTTGGACAGGGGAAAATCAGCCCCAGCATTTT
TRBJ2-7	NA	NA	TRBV6-2/TRBV6-3	CASSYSGVYEQYF	TGTGCCAGCAGTTACTCAGGGGTTTACGAGCAGTACTTC
TRBJ1-1	NA	TRBD1	TRBV28	CASSLAGGNTEAFF	TGTGCCAGCAGTTTAGCAGGGGGCAACACTGAAGCTTTCTTT
TRBJ1-2	few	TRBD1	TRBV6-5	CASSNPGTEPYGYTF	TGTGCCAGCAGTAACCCCGGGACAGAACCTTATGGCTACACCTTC
TRBJ2-3	NA	TRBD2	TRBV30	CAWTSPGTSGRDTQYF	TGTGCCTGGACCAGTCCCGGGACTAGCGGGAGAGATACGCAGTATTTT
TRBJ1-3	NA	NA	TRBV6-5	CASRTSSGNTIYF	TGTGCCAGCAGAACGAGCTCTGGAAACACCATATATTTT
TRBJ2-5	once	TRBD2	TRBV3-1/TRBV3-2	CASSRGTSGSCETQYF	TGTGCCAGCAGCCGGGGGACTAGCGGGTCTTGTGAGACCCAGTACTTC
TRBJ2-5	NA	TRBD2	TRBV19	CASSILTSGTETQYF	TGTGCCAGTAGTATCCTAACTAGCGGGACGGAGACCCAGTACTTC
TRBJ2-1	once	TRBD1	TRBV5-1	CASSFGTGGYNEQFF	TGCGCCAGCAGCTTCGGGACAGGGGGCTACAATGAGCAGTTCTTC
TRBJ1-5	NA	TRBD1	TRBV30	CAWSYRGIEYNQPQHF	TGTGCCTGGAGTTACAGGGGGATCGAGTACAATCAGCCCCAGCATTTT
TRBJ1-6	NA	NA	TRBV28	CASSLSLGVGSLDSPLHF	TGTGCCAGCAGTCTCTCACTCGGGGTGGGGTCTTTGGATTCACCCCTCCACTTT
TRBJ2-7	few	NA	TRBV5-8	CASSLEAGMGEQYF	TGTGCCAGCAGCTTGGAAGCAGGGATGGGGGAGCAGTACTTC
TRBJ1-1	NA	NA	TRBV29-1	CSDRESGLNTEAFF	TGCAGCGACAGAGAGTCCGGATTGAACACTGAAGCTTTCTTT
TRBJ2-2	NA	TRBD2	TRBV6-2/TRBV6-3	CASSYSSSGRAQETGELFF	TGTGCCAGCAGTTACTCCTCTAGCGGGAGGGCCCAAGAAACCGGGGAGCTGTTTTTT